A selection of T cell receptor beta chains follows, all from one sample in a study of human T cells and chemical hapten exposure. In TCRdb, the RACE reads were re-called with MiXCR into one record per CDR3 protein. Among 95,000 or so distinct CDR3 sequences listed, around 10% were seen once. The starting material was whole blood, obtained in connection with sensitization to the hapten diphenylcyclopropenone (DPC). The source is a woman between 40 and 50 years old with alopecia areata. Some clones in this sample may be carry-over from other donors' samples. Both conserved end residues are part of each CDR3. A D gene is named only where the DNA matches it firmly. The size of a clone is reported for some rows only, either as once, few or many, or as a class for expanded clones.

clone size: few; J gene: TRBJ2-3; D gene: -; V gene: TRBV12-3/TRBV12-4; CDR3 DNA: TGTGCCAGCAGTTTAGCGGGCCTACCAGATACGCAGTATTTT; CDR3 protein: CASSLAGLPDTQYF
clone size: many; J gene: TRBJ2-3; D gene: -; V gene: TRBV20-1; CDR3 DNA: TGCAGTGCTAGAGATCGGGCAGCGGGACACACAGATACGCAGTATTTT; CDR3 protein: CSARDRAAGHTDTQYF
clone size: many; J gene: TRBJ2-1; D gene: -; V gene: TRBV7-2; CDR3 DNA: TGTGCCAGCAGCTTAGTCGGAGGCAATGAGCAGTTCTTC; CDR3 protein: CASSLVGGNEQFF
clone size: few; J gene: TRBJ1-3; D gene: -; V gene: TRBV30; CDR3 DNA: TGTGCCTGGAGTTACACCAGCTCTGGAAACACCATATATTTT; CDR3 protein: CAWSYTSSGNTIYF
clone size: -; J gene: TRBJ2-3; D gene: -; V gene: TRBV9; CDR3 DNA: TGTGCCAGCAGCGTAGATGGGGGAGGTACGCAGTATTTT; CDR3 protein: CASSVDGGGTQYF
clone size: -; J gene: TRBJ2-1; D gene: TRBD2; V gene: TRBV12-3/TRBV12-4; CDR3 DNA: TGTGCCAGCAGTCCTCGAGCGGGGGTCAATGAGCAGTTCTTC; CDR3 protein: CASSPRAGVNEQFF
clone size: -; J gene: TRBJ2-4; D gene: -; V gene: TRBV7-9; CDR3 DNA: TGTGCCAGCAGCTTAAGTGACATTCAGTACTTC; CDR3 protein: CASSLSDIQYF
clone size: once; J gene: TRBJ2-1; D gene: -; V gene: TRBV7-2; CDR3 DNA: TGTGCCAGCAGACCTCTCGCTGCAAGAGCGAGCTCCTACAATGAGCAGTTCTTC; CDR3 protein: CASRPLAARASSYNEQFF
clone size: -; J gene: TRBJ2-1; D gene: TRBD2; V gene: TRBV4-2; CDR3 DNA: TGTGCCAGCAGCCAAGATGGGCTAGCGGGGGCCTACAATGAGCAGTTCTTC; CDR3 protein: CASSQDGLAGAYNEQFF
clone size: many; J gene: TRBJ2-5; D gene: -; V gene: TRBV29-1; CDR3 DNA: TGCAGCCGCCAAGAGACCCAGTACTTC; CDR3 protein: CSRQETQYF
clone size: many; J gene: TRBJ2-3; D gene: TRBD1; V gene: TRBV11-2; CDR3 DNA: TGTGCCAGCAGCTTAGGGACAGGGCACACAGATACGCAGTATTTT; CDR3 protein: CASSLGTGHTDTQYF
clone size: many; J gene: TRBJ2-6; D gene: -; V gene: TRBV20-1; CDR3 DNA: TGCAGTGCTAGTAGCCCGCTGGGCTTAACCTCTGGGGCCAACGTCCTGACTTTC; CDR3 protein: CSASSPLGLTSGANVLTF
clone size: many; J gene: TRBJ1-3; D gene: -; V gene: TRBV19; CDR3 DNA: TGTGCCAGTACCTTCCGGGCCGAGGAAAACACCATATATTTT; CDR3 protein: CASTFRAEENTIYF
clone size: many; J gene: TRBJ2-5; D gene: TRBD2; V gene: TRBV20-1; CDR3 DNA: TGCAGTGCTAGAGCTCCTCCGGGGACTAGCGGGGGGCTAAAAGAGACCCAGTACTTC; CDR3 protein: CSARAPPGTSGGLKETQYF
clone size: few; J gene: TRBJ2-2; D gene: TRBD2; V gene: TRBV7-7; CDR3 DNA: TGTGCTAGCAGCTTACTCGCGGGGGGATCCACCGGGGAGCTGTTTTTT; CDR3 protein: CASSLLAGGSTGELFF
clone size: -; J gene: TRBJ2-7; D gene: -; V gene: TRBV3-1; CDR3 DNA: TGTGCCAGCAGCCGCGGTCAGGAGATCTACGAGCAGTACTTC; CDR3 protein: CASSRGQEIYEQYF
clone size: few; J gene: TRBJ2-3; D gene: -; V gene: TRBV7-8; CDR3 DNA: TGTGCCAGCAGCCCGAAGGGCTACTCGACTCGCCACCCCACAGATACGCAGTATTTT; CDR3 protein: CASSPKGYSTRHPTDTQYF
clone size: -; J gene: TRBJ2-2; D gene: -; V gene: TRBV29-1; CDR3 DNA: TGCAGCGTTGGTGAGCGGACCCAGGTTTTT; CDR3 protein: CSVGERTQVF
clone size: -; J gene: TRBJ2-1; D gene: TRBD2; V gene: TRBV28; CDR3 DNA: TGTGCCAGCAGTCCCTCCGGGACTAGCGGGATTGAGCAGTTCTTC; CDR3 protein: CASSPSGTSGIEQFF
clone size: -; J gene: TRBJ1-5; D gene: -; V gene: TRBV18; CDR3 DNA: TGTGCCAGCTCACCATTCAATAGCAATCAGCCCCAGCATTTT; CDR3 protein: CASSPFNSNQPQHF
clone size: -; J gene: TRBJ1-4; D gene: -; V gene: TRBV12-3/TRBV12-4; CDR3 DNA: TGTGCCAGCAGTCCTAATGAAAAACTGTTTTTT; CDR3 protein: CASSPNEKLFF
clone size: -; J gene: TRBJ1-1; D gene: -; V gene: TRBV7-2; CDR3 DNA: TGTGCCAGCAGCTTAGGGAGACAGACTGCTGAAGCTTTCTTT; CDR3 protein: CASSLGRQTAEAFF
clone size: many; J gene: TRBJ1-5; D gene: -; V gene: TRBV5-1; CDR3 DNA: TGCGCCAGCAGCCTGGGGACTAGCAATCAGCCCCAGCATTTT; CDR3 protein: CASSLGTSNQPQHF
clone size: -; J gene: TRBJ1-2; D gene: -; V gene: TRBV3-1; CDR3 DNA: TGTGCCAGCAGCCCTCCCGGGAGGGAAATTGGCTACACCTTC; CDR3 protein: CASSPPGREIGYTF
clone size: -; J gene: TRBJ1-3; D gene: TRBD1; V gene: TRBV7-8; CDR3 DNA: TGTGCCAGCAGCCCGACAGGGGCTGGAAACACCATATATTTT; CDR3 protein: CASSPTGAGNTIYF
clone size: few; J gene: TRBJ2-4; D gene: TRBD2; V gene: TRBV7-2; CDR3 DNA: TGTGCCAGCGGTCCCGTAGCGGGGGGGTCCGATTTGGCCAAAAACATTCAGTACTTC; CDR3 protein: CASGPVAGGSDLAKNIQYF